Presented here are 4 T cell receptor beta chains from one specimen sequenced in a study of identifying expanded T cells in peripheral blood. Profiled with immunoSEQ multiplex PCR; TCRdb holds only in-frame clones, not every one. The repertoire holds 110,000 or so clones, around 90% seen once, with about 7.7% in the top ten. The sample was blood. The receptors were sampled from a person aged 18 to 70 in good health.

The chain couples TRBV25-1 to TRBJ1-4; D is perhaps TRBD1 (6 bases). The CDR3 loop spans 17 amino acids. The germline V and J ends were trimmed by 1 base and 8 bases, with 20 bases remaining between them. Germline CDR1 reads MGHDK; CDR2 reads SYGVNS. The CDR3: CASSEWGQRGATEKLFF. The CDR3 DNA reads TGTGCCAGCAGTGAATGGGGCCAGCGGGGGGCGACGGAAAAACTGTTTTTT.

This chain joins TRBV5-1 and TRBJ2-3, with TRBD2 matching over 8 bases. The germline CDR1 and CDR2 sequences are SGHRS and YFSETQ. V lost 2 bases, J lost 1 base, and 12 bases stayed unmatched. The length of the CDR3 is 18 residues. DNA of the CDR3: TGCGCCAGCAGCTTTACTAGCGGCACAAGCGGGGGCACAGATACGCAGTATTTT. Its protein is CASSFTSGTSGGTDTQYF.

The rearrangement joins TRBV11-2 to TRBJ1-5, with 9 bases lining up with TRBD1. The junction had 7 bases not matched to a gene; V was cut back by 4 bases and J by 0 bases. CDR1 is SGHAT and CDR2 is FQNNGV in the germline V gene. The CDR3 totals 17 residues. CDR3 DNA sequence: TGTGCCAGCAGCTCAGGGACAGGGTTTCGTAGCAATCAGCCCCAGCATTTT. Protein sequence: CASSSGTGFRSNQPQHF.

The J gene is TRBJ2-2, the V gene TRBV19; 7 positions agree with TRBD2. V shed 0 bases, J shed 3 bases, and the junction held 10 bases outside the gene matches. The CDR3 contains 18 residues. CDR1 and CDR2 from the germline V gene are LNHDA and SQIVND (reference sequence). CDR3 protein: CASSIENLAVFDTGELFF. Here the CDR3 DNA reads TGTGCCAGTAGTATAGAAAACCTAGCGGTTTTCGACACCGGGGAGCTGTTTTTT. Using reference TRBV19 and TRBJ2-2 for the parts outside the CDR3, the full variable domain is DGGITQSPKYLFRKEGQNVTLSCEQNLNHDAMYWYRQDPGQGLRLIYYSQIVNDFQKGDIAEGYSVSREKKESFPLTVTSAQKNPTAFYLCASSIENLAVFDTGELFFGEGSRLTVL.